A single sample gave rise to the 9 T cell receptor beta chains below, sequenced in a study of blood T cell repertoires in COVID-19. The repertoire was sequenced with immunoSEQ multiplex PCR; TCRdb's copy has only in-frame clones and lacks some. The profile shows around 63,000 clones, roughly 90% of them singletons. The sequencing sample was made of peripheral blood. These receptors were obtained from a woman aged 55-75 years with acute or convalescent COVID-19.

The CDR3, as DNA: TGTGCCAGCAGATTTACTATTACAGGGTTCCCCCAGCATTTT. As protein: CASRFTITGFPQHF. The gene calls are TRBV28 and TRBJ1-5; perhaps TRBD1 as D (6 bases). From germline, CDR1 is MDHEN and CDR2 SYDVKM. The CDR3 totals 14 residues. V was shortened by 6 bases and J by 10 bases, with 19 bases between the two germline ends.

V and J are TRBV5-1 and TRBJ2-5, with unresolved D. Germline CDR1 and CDR2: SGHRS and YFSETQ. V lost 2 bases to trimming and J lost 1 base, with 12 bases between them. The CDR3 has 15 amino acids. The CDR3 region has the DNA TGCGCCAGCAGCTTAGAGACTTTGATCCAAGAGACCCAGTACTTC. Translation gives CASSLETLIQETQYF. Filled out from reference TRBV5-1 and TRBJ2-5, the complete variable domain reads KAGVTQTPRYLIKTRGQQVTLSCSPISGHRSVSWYQQTPGQGLQFLFEYFSETQRNKGNFPGRFSGRQFSNSRSEMNVSTLELGDSALYLCASSLETLIQETQYFGPGTRLLVL.

This chain connects TRBV27 to TRBJ1-5; possible D gene TRBD1, 5 bases. Germline CDR1 and CDR2: MNHEY and SMNVEV (reference sequence). The CDR3 is made up of 14 amino acids. The V and J ends lost 2 bases and 5 bases respectively, with 10 bases between them. The CDR3 protein is CASSLQGLDQPQHF. The CDR3 coding sequence is TGTGCCAGCAGTTTACAGGGCCTTGATCAGCCCCAGCATTTT.

The chain carries TRBV19 and TRBJ1-2, with 9 positions matching TRBD1. This CDR3 is built from 13 residues. The germline gives CDR1 LNHDA, CDR2 SQIVND (reference sequence). J was trimmed by 8 bases and V by 6 bases; bases with no gene match: 7. Here the CDR3 reads CASRDTGGFGYTF. CDR3 DNA sequence: TGTGCCAGTAGGGACACAGGGGGCTTCGGCTACACCTTC.

The chain uses TRBV5-1 and TRBJ2-1; D is unclear. The ends were cut back, 4 bases at V and 1 base at J, with 15 bases in the middle. This CDR3 contains 16 residues. Germline V gene sequence: CDR1 SGHRS, CDR2 YFSETQ. CDR3 protein: CASSPFTQSSYNEQFF. CDR3 bases: TGCGCCAGCAGCCCATTCACACAATCTTCCTACAATGAGCAGTTCTTC. Together with reference TRBV5-1 and TRBJ2-1, the CDR3 gives the full variable domain: KAGVTQTPRYLIKTRGQQVTLSCSPISGHRSVSWYQQTPGQGLQFLFEYFSETQRNKGNFPGRFSGRQFSNSRSEMNVSTLELGDSALYLCASSPFTQSSYNEQFFGPGTRLTVL.

The chain recombines TRBV27 with TRBJ1-2, with D unclear. Per germline, CDR1 MNHEY and CDR2 SMNVEV (reference sequence). This CDR3 region has 13 residues. V shed 2 bases and J shed 5 bases, with 9 bases lying between them. Here the CDR3 DNA reads TGTGCCAGCAGTTTAAACAGCCTTTATGGCTACACCTTC. It codes for CASSLNSLYGYTF.

The rearrangement links TRBV7-9 to TRBJ1-1, with 7 bases matching TRBD1. The germline V gene has CDR1 SEHNR and CDR2 FQNEAQ (reference sequence). This CDR3 region has 13 residues. Unmatched junction bases numbered 5, after V lost 5 bases and J lost 5 bases. In DNA, the CDR3 is TGTGCCAGCAGCCCCCCAGGGGGTACTGAAGCTTTCTTT. Translated: CASSPPGGTEAFF.

The gene calls are TRBV24-1 and TRBJ2-7, with D possibly matching TRBD1 (6 bases). Trimming left V 3 bases short and J 6 bases short, with 11 bases between. The V gene's germline CDR1 is KGHDR and CDR2 SFDVKD. The CDR3 runs to 13 residues. CDR3 bases: TGTGCCACCAGTGATCTGACAGGCGTCGAGCAGTACGTC. This codes for CATSDLTGVEQYV.

In its sample, this clone was seen once. This sequence joins TRBV9 and TRBJ1-6; 8 bases line up with TRBD1. This CDR3 region has 15 residues. Germline CDR1 reads SGDLS; CDR2 reads YYNGEE. J was trimmed by 7 bases and V by 0 bases; bases with no gene match: 3. The chain's CDR3 is CASSVGGQVNSPLHF. Written as DNA, the CDR3 is TGTGCCAGCAGCGTAGGGGGACAGGTGAATTCACCCCTCCACTTT. The full variable domain, its missing parts supplied by reference TRBV9 and TRBJ1-6, is DSGVTQTPKHLITATGQRVTLRCSPRSGDLSVYWYQQSLDQGLQFLIQYYNGEERAKGNILERFSAQQFPDLHSELNLSSLELGDSALYFCASSVGGQVNSPLHFGNGTRLTVT.